This T cell receptor (beta chain) was retrieved from a study of T cells in Graves' hyperthyroidism and ophthalmopathy. This clonotype was seen repeatedly, ten times or more. In germline, CDR1 is ENHRY, CDR2 SYGVKD. The CDR3 runs 13 residues. The V end was cut by 7 bases, the J end by 3 bases, with 12 bases between. Amplified TCR beta CDR3 regions derived from RNA transcripts. Primed by the HTBI set, a first-round RT-PCR was run on the TCR CDR3. A single record per CDR3 protein comes from TCRdb applying MiXCR to the multiplex PCR reads. Found here are 400,000 to 500,000 distinct CDR3 sequences, approximately 15% of them singletons; the top ten hold less than 20%. Over 18 months, lack of ophthalmopathy progression marked Graves' hyperthyroidism as stable. Uncontrolled infection, other autoimmune disease, pregnancy or lactation barred patients from enrollment.

This TCR was sampled from a woman aged 18-29 years with Graves' hyperthyroidism. The chain combines TRBV10-3 with TRBJ1-1, with D uncertain. The sequenced material came from blood. In DNA form, the CDR3 reads TGTGCCATCACCAGGTGGGTGGACACTGAAGCTTTCTTT. Its protein product is CAITRWVDTEAFF.